A single sample gave rise to the 19 T cell receptor beta chains below, sequenced in a study of T cell responses to AZD1222 COVID-19 vaccine. The repertoire was sequenced with immunoSEQ multiplex PCR; TCRdb's copy has only in-frame clones and lacks some. The repertoire has 100,000 to 150,000 clones, around nine tenths of them found once; the top ten carry 5% to 6%. Sequenced material: peripheral blood, taken on day 0 of AZD1222 vaccination. These receptors came from an adult in good health.

This rearrangement joins TRBV19 to TRBJ1-4; 9 bases agree with TRBD1. The CDR3 spans 14 residues. Trimming at V came to 5 bases and at J to 8 bases, leaving 6 bases not matched to a gene. Looked up from germline, CDR1 is LNHDA and CDR2 is SQIVND (reference sequence). The CDR3 region is CASSLGTGREKLFF. CDR3 in DNA: TGTGCCAGTAGTCTTGGGACAGGGAGAGAAAAACTGTTTTTT.

The chain combines TRBV4-2 with TRBJ2-2, with D hard to call. The V gene's germline CDR1 is LGHNA and CDR2 YNFKEQ. The CDR3 is 16 amino acids. With 0 bases removed from V and 7 bases from J, the gap between germline ends came to 15 bases. CDR3 nucleotide sequence: TGTGCCAGCAGCCAAGATAAGGGCCCATGGAGCGGGGAGCTGTTTTTT. Encoded protein: CASSQDKGPWSGELFF.

This clone was picked up one time. The V and J genes are TRBV6-1 and TRBJ2-3; 9 bases align to TRBD2. CDR1 MNHNS and CDR2 SASEGT come from the germline V gene. This CDR3 spans 17 amino acids. V gave up 4 bases and J gave up 6 bases; unmatched junction bases: 14. The CDR3 bases are TGTGCCAGCAGTGGGCCCGGAAATAGCGGGAGTACTGATACGCAGTATTTT. Protein sequence: CASSGPGNSGSTDTQYF.

In this sample, this clone turned up a few times. The chain is built from TRBV11-3 and TRBJ2-6; D possibly uses TRBD1 or TRBD2 (6 bases each). V gave up 5 bases and J gave up 4 bases, with 15 bases separating them. The CDR3 loop spans 16 amino acids. Looked up from germline, CDR1 is SGHNT and CDR2 is YENEEA. The CDR3 loop reads CASSPRGGTGANVLTF. In DNA form, the CDR3 reads TGTGCCAGCAGCCCCAGGGGCGGGACGGGGGCCAACGTCCTGACTTTC.

The chain couples TRBV3-1 (or the pseudogene TRBV3-2) to TRBJ1-2, with TRBD1 matching 7 bases. The CDR3 is 13 amino acids. With 5 bases clipped from V and 8 bases from J, the junction kept 8 bases outside the gene matches. Germline CDR1 LGHDT, CDR2 YNNKEL (reference sequence). CDR3: CASSFETGHGYTF. DNA for the CDR3: TGTGCCAGCAGCTTCGAGACAGGGCACGGCTACACCTTC.

CDR3 DNA: TGTGCCAGCAGCCCCCGAGGGTCAAGTTCCTATGGCTACACCTTC. Translating it yields CASSPRGSSSYGYTF. The chain couples TRBV7-9 to TRBJ1-2; D gene uncertain. The CDR3 length is 15 residues. Trimming pared 5 bases from V and 4 bases from J, leaving 17 bases between. The germline V gene has CDR1 SEHNR and CDR2 FQNEAQ (reference sequence).

This chain uses TRBV28 with TRBJ1-2; D call uncertain. V was clipped by 3 bases and J by 4 bases, with 9 bases between them. The CDR3 has 13 amino acids. Germline values: CDR1 MDHEN, CDR2 SYDVKM. CDR3 amino acids: CASSFVAGYGYTF. The CDR3 DNA is TGTGCCAGCAGTTTCGTGGCGGGCTATGGCTACACCTTC.

This chain connects TRBV7-3 to TRBJ2-1, with D possibly matching TRBD1 (6 bases). Germline V lookup: CDR1 SGHTA, CDR2 FQGTGA. The germline V and J ends were trimmed by 3 bases and 1 base, with 7 bases remaining between them. The CDR3 totals 14 residues. CDR3 residues: CASSLTGSYNEQFF. The CDR3 nucleotides are TGTGCCAGCAGCTTGACAGGATCCTACAATGAGCAGTTCTTC.

In nucleotides, the CDR3 is TGCGCCAGCAGCCAAGAAGTTGGACCGGGGCAGGGACGAGAGACCCAGTACTTC. Translation: CASSQEVGPGQGRETQYF. The J gene is TRBJ2-5, the V gene TRBV4-1; D may correspond to TRBD1 or TRBD2 (5 bases each). Trimming cost V 0 bases and J 4 bases, with 21 bases left between them. The V gene's germline CDR1 is MGHRA and CDR2 YSYEKL. CDR3 length equals 18 residues.

V usage is TRBV9 and J usage is TRBJ1-4; D ambiguous. Germline V gives CDR1 SGDLS, CDR2 YYNGEE. CDR3 length: 16 residues. Trimming removed 0 bases at V and 3 bases at J, with 12 bases between. As DNA, the CDR3 is TGTGCCAGCAGCGTAGGGACGTTCGTTGCTAATGAAAAACTGTTTTTT. Protein sequence: CASSVGTFVANEKLFF. Complete variable domain (other parts from reference TRBV9 and TRBJ1-4): DSGVTQTPKHLITATGQRVTLRCSPRSGDLSVYWYQQSLDQGLQFLIQYYNGEERAKGNILERFSAQQFPDLHSELNLSSLELGDSALYFCASSVGTFVANEKLFFGSGTQLSVL.

V is TRBV27 and J is TRBJ1-5; D remains ambiguous. Germline V gives CDR1 MNHEY, CDR2 SMNVEV (reference sequence). This CDR3 has 15 amino acids. Trimming took off 3 bases at V and 2 bases at J, with 11 bases between the two ends. This chain's CDR3 is CASSLGGGRNQPQHF. The CDR3 nucleotides read TGTGCCAGCAGTTTGGGAGGAGGTCGCAATCAGCCCCAGCATTTT.

The chain carries TRBV4-1 and TRBJ2-7; weak D call: TRBD2 (6 bases). Trimming took off 0 bases at V and 2 bases at J, with 14 bases between the two ends. The CDR3 loop spans 16 amino acids. Germline CDR1 is MGHRA and CDR2 is YSYEKL. This CDR3 is CASSQDWSRGAYEQYF. CDR3 nucleotide sequence: TGCGCCAGCAGCCAAGATTGGTCCCGCGGGGCCTACGAGCAGTACTTC.

This clone was counted between two and nine times. This chain joins TRBV7-9 and TRBJ1-3, with 9 bases matching TRBD1. Trimming took 5 bases from V and 4 from J; bases not matched to a gene: 9. The CDR3 covers 16 residues. The germline gives CDR1 SEHNR, CDR2 FQNEAQ (reference sequence). As DNA, the CDR3 is TGTGCCAGCAGCCCAAAACAGGGGGCTTCCGGAAACACCATATATTTT. This codes for CASSPKQGASGNTIYF.

In DNA, the CDR3 is TGTGCCAGCAGCCTTACCGGGGCTTTCTCTGGAAACACCATATATTTT. It encodes CASSLTGAFSGNTIYF. The V and J genes are TRBV7-9 and TRBJ1-3; TRBD1 is a possible D gene (5 bases). Per germline, CDR1 SEHNR and CDR2 FQNEAQ (reference sequence). Trimming took off 5 bases at V and 0 bases at J, with 14 bases between the two ends. The CDR3 is made up of 16 amino acids.

This clone was detected once. The genes are TRBV11-2 and TRBJ2-7; D possibly corresponds to TRBD1 (5 bases). Germline CDR1 reads SGHAT; CDR2 reads FQNNGV. With 4 bases removed from V and 5 bases from J, the gap between germline ends came to 15 bases. The CDR3 is 14 residues long. The CDR3 loop reads CASSSLGAGNEQYF. The CDR3 DNA follows: TGTGCCAGCAGCTCTCTAGGGGCTGGGAACGAGCAGTACTTC.

This chain joins TRBV11-3 and TRBJ1-3; D uncertain. The CDR3 has 12 amino acids. Trimming shortened V by 2 bases and J by 6 bases, and 5 bases separated the two germline ends. Per the germline V gene, CDR1 is SGHNT and CDR2 is YENEEA. CDR3 in DNA: TGTGCCAGCAGCTTATTCGAAAACACCATATATTTT. Protein product: CASSLFENTIYF.

Of note for this clone: Within the sample, other DNA sequences also encode this same CDR3. The chain carries TRBV2 and TRBJ2-3, with D possibly being TRBD1 or TRBD2 (5 bases each). The V and J ends lost 6 bases and 5 bases respectively, with 6 bases between them. Germline CDR1 is SNHLY and CDR2 is FYNNEI. The CDR3 is 11 residues long. The CDR3, as DNA: TGTGCCAGCAGGGGGGTAGATACGCAGTATTTT. Its protein is CASRGVDTQYF.

The CDR3 spells CASSLKAAGVSNQPQHF. The CDR3 bases are TGTGCCAGCAGTTTAAAAGCGGCAGGGGTGAGCAATCAGCCCCAGCATTTT. V usage is TRBV27 and J usage is TRBJ1-5, with D maybe TRBD1 (6 bases). From germline, CDR1 is MNHEY and CDR2 SMNVEV (reference sequence). The germline V and J ends were trimmed by 2 bases and 1 base, with 15 bases remaining between them. The CDR3 contains 17 residues.

The V and J genes are TRBV13 and TRBJ1-6; no reliable D call. The V end was cut by 1 base, the J end by 9 bases, with 4 bases between. Looked up from germline, CDR1 is PRHDT and CDR2 is FYEKMQ (reference sequence). The CDR3 contains 12 residues. The CDR3 reads CASSLVGSPLHF. CDR3 nucleotide sequence: TGTGCCAGCAGCTTAGTCGGTTCACCCCTCCACTTT.